What follows are 31 T cell receptor beta chains derived from one specimen sequenced in a study of T cell responses to AZD1222 COVID-19 vaccine. Profiling relied on immunoSEQ multiplex PCR, and the TCRdb table lists in-frame clones only, not all of them. The sample lists just over 80,000 clones; 70% to 90% were seen once. The material sequenced was peripheral blood, taken on day 0 of AZD1222 vaccination. The source is an adult in good health.

The chain carries TRBV30 and TRBJ1-4; 9 bases line up with TRBD1. This CDR3 spans 15 amino acids. Germline V gives CDR1 GTSNPN, CDR2 SVGIG (reference sequence). V lost 1 base and J lost 5; bases outside the gene matches: 5. CDR3 in amino acids: CAWSAGTGKNEKLFF. CDR3 bases: TGTGCCTGGAGTGCGGGGACAGGGAAAAATGAAAAACTGTTTTTT.

The V and J genes are TRBV7-9 and TRBJ2-7; D may match TRBD1 or TRBD2 (5 bases each). Germline assignment: CDR1 SEHNR and CDR2 FQNEAQ (reference sequence). V lost 2 bases to trimming and J lost 0 bases, with 14 bases between them. The CDR3 extends over 16 amino acids. The CDR3 DNA is TGTGCCAGCAGCTTACCCGTGGGGGAGAGCTCCTACGAGCAGTACTTC. Protein sequence: CASSLPVGESSYEQYF.

The chain employs TRBV5-8 and TRBJ2-1; TRBD2 matches at 10 bases. The V gene end was trimmed by 3 bases and the J gene end by 9 bases; junction bases not matched to a gene: 9. The length of the CDR3 is 15 residues. Per the germline V gene, CDR1 is SGHTS and CDR2 is YDEGEE. The DNA of the CDR3 is TGTGCCAGCAGCTCCCAACTACTAGCGGGAACTGAGCAGTTCTTC. This sequence encodes CASSSQLLAGTEQFF.

This clone has just one count. V and J are TRBV6-5 and TRBJ2-1, with 7 bases fitting TRBD1. The CDR3 length is 13 residues. Germline lookup yields CDR1 MNHEY and CDR2 SVGAGI. The V and J ends lost 6 bases and 9 bases, in that order; junction bases with no gene match: 8. The CDR3: CASSPGQFPEQFF. The CDR3 DNA is TGTGCCAGCAGCCCGGGACAGTTCCCTGAGCAGTTCTTC.

This clone has only one observation. This chain joins TRBV2 and TRBJ2-7; perhaps TRBD2 as D (6 bases). The CDR3 is 15 residues long. V was pared by 6 bases and J by 0 bases, with 15 bases between. The germline V gene has CDR1 SNHLY and CDR2 FYNNEI. Here the CDR3 reads CASSGIGGSSYEQYF. CDR3 sequence (DNA): TGTGCCAGCAGCGGGATCGGGGGAAGCTCCTACGAGCAGTACTTC.

The chain combines TRBV19 with TRBJ1-5; TRBD1 might be the D (5 bases). V gave up 3 bases and J gave up 0 bases, with 12 bases separating them. The CDR3 length is 16 residues. The germline gives CDR1 LNHDA, CDR2 SQIVND (reference sequence). CDR3 loop: CASSISGTYSNQPQHF. The CDR3 coding sequence is TGTGCCAGTAGTATTTCTGGGACTTATAGCAATCAGCCCCAGCATTTT. The entire variable domain, with the rest obtained from reference TRBV19 and TRBJ1-5, is as follows: DGGITQSPKYLFRKEGQNVTLSCEQNLNHDAMYWYRQDPGQGLRLIYYSQIVNDFQKGDIAEGYSVSREKKESFPLTVTSAQKNPTAFYLCASSISGTYSNQPQHFGDGTRLSIL.

V and J are TRBV5-6 and TRBJ1-4, with 11 bases that match TRBD1. CDR1 and CDR2 (germline): SGHDT, YYEEEE. The ends lost 3 bases at V and 5 bases at J; junction bases unmatched: 0. The CDR3 loop spans 14 amino acids. The CDR3 DNA reads TGTGCCAGCAGCTGGGACAGGGGGAATGAAAAACTGTTTTTT. Translation gives CASSWDRGNEKLFF. Based on the CDR3 plus reference TRBV5-6 and TRBJ1-4, the full variable domain is DAGVTQSPTHLIKTRGQQVTLRCSPKSGHDTVSWYQQALGQGPQFIFQYYEEEERQRGNFPDRFSGHQFPNYSSELNVNALLLGDSALYLCASSWDRGNEKLFFGSGTQLSVL.

This chain links TRBV5-4 with TRBJ2-3, with D possibly matching TRBD1 (5 bases). V dropped 3 bases and J dropped 3 bases, with 5 bases sitting between them. Germline CDR1 SGHNT, CDR2 YYREEE (reference sequence). This CDR3 is 12 amino acids long. The CDR3 sequence is CASSYRTDTQYF. The CDR3, as DNA: TGTGCCAGCAGCTACAGGACAGATACGCAGTATTTT. The full variable domain, rest sourced from reference TRBV5-4 and TRBJ2-3, is ETGVTQSPTHLIKTRGQQVTLRCSSQSGHNTVSWYQQALGQGPQFIFQYYREEENGRGNFPPRFSGLQFPNYSSELNVNALELDDSALYLCASSYRTDTQYFGPGTRLTVL.

V gene TRBV10-2 combines with J gene TRBJ1-2, with TRBD1 identical over 8 bases. Germline V gene sequence: CDR1 WSHSY, CDR2 SAAADI. This CDR3 spans 13 amino acids. V gave up 5 bases and J gave up 4 bases; unmatched junction bases: 3. CDR3 loop: CASSPGTGYGYTF. DNA of the CDR3: TGCGCCAGCAGTCCCGGGACAGGCTATGGCTACACCTTC.

The rearrangement links TRBV23-1 to TRBJ1-4; D is perhaps TRBD1 (5 bases). TRBV23-1 is recorded as an ORF, its role being uncertain. CDR3 length: 15 residues. The ends were cut back, 1 base at V and 3 bases at J, with 9 bases in the middle. The CDR3 DNA follows: TGCGCCAGCAGTCAATTGGGCAGGGCTAATGAAAAACTGTTTTTT. Amino acid sequence: CASSQLGRANEKLFF.

The V call is TRBV9, the J call TRBJ1-3, with 7 bases matching TRBD1. Per germline, CDR1 SGDLS and CDR2 YYNGEE. V shed 4 bases and J 2 bases; nucleotides not matched to a gene: 6. CDR3 length: 15 amino acids. CDR3 in amino acids: CASSPRQGTGNTIYF. CDR3 in DNA: TGTGCCAGCAGCCCGCGACAGGGAACTGGAAACACCATATATTTT.

This clone was counted a few times. The rearrangement links TRBV14 to TRBJ1-1; D gene uncertain. Germline values: CDR1 SGHDN, CDR2 FVKESK. The CDR3 has 14 amino acids. V was trimmed by 3 bases and J by 6 bases, leaving 14 bases between them. CDR3: CASSHFQSYAEAFF. The CDR3 DNA follows: TGTGCCAGCAGCCACTTCCAGAGTTACGCTGAAGCTTTCTTT.

This clone was seen once. CDR3 protein: CASSVSGGQYNEQFF. The CDR3 nucleotides read TGTGCCAGCAGCGTTAGCGGGGGACAGTACAATGAGCAGTTCTTC. V gene TRBV9 combines with J gene TRBJ2-1; 9 bases match TRBD2. J lost 4 bases, V lost 2 bases, and 4 bases had no gene match. The CDR3 totals 15 residues. CDR1 is SGDLS and CDR2 is YYNGEE in the germline V gene.

The chain's CDR3 is CAISESDRGSYGYTF. For the CDR3, the DNA is TGTGCCATCAGTGAGTCGGACAGGGGAAGCTATGGCTACACCTTC. The rearrangement joins TRBV10-3 to TRBJ1-2, with 9 bases that match TRBD1. Trimming removed 0 bases from V and 4 bases from J; junction bases left unmatched: 3. The CDR3 is 15 amino acids. CDR1 and CDR2 from the germline V gene are ENHRY and SYGVKD.

The genes are TRBV19 and TRBJ2-7; possibly TRBD2 for D (5 bases). Trimming removed 3 bases at V and 0 bases at J, with 12 bases between. The CDR3 has 15 amino acids. From germline, CDR1 is LNHDA and CDR2 SQIVND (reference sequence). The CDR3 DNA is TGTGCCAGTAGTATGACGGGAACATTCTCCTACGAGCAGTACTTC. This codes for CASSMTGTFSYEQYF.

The chain recombines TRBV12-3 or TRBV12-4 with TRBJ1-1; no clear D. V lost 1 base to trimming and J lost 8 bases, with 11 bases between them. This CDR3 comprises 13 residues. The CDR3 coding sequence is TGTGCCAGCAGTTTAGGAGGGAGCAAAGAAGCTTTCTTT. This gives the protein CASSLGGSKEAFF.

For the CDR3, the DNA is TGTGCCAGCGGAAAAGACAGCATCATGAACACTGAAGCTTTCTTT. It is translated as CASGKDSIMNTEAFF. The chain uses TRBV2 and TRBJ1-1; possibly TRBD1 for D (5 bases). CDR1 SNHLY and CDR2 FYNNEI come from the germline V gene. Trimming cost V 8 bases and J 0 bases, with 16 bases left between them. The CDR3 has 15 amino acids.

The V and J genes are TRBV18 and TRBJ1-6; no definite D call. CDR1 and CDR2 (germline): KGHSH, LQKENI. With 1 base removed from V and 7 bases from J, the gap between germline ends came to 17 bases. The CDR3 has 17 amino acids. CDR3 DNA: TGTGCCAGCTCACCACGTATTGGAGGGAGGGAGAATTCACCCCTCCACTTT. It yields the protein CASSPRIGGRENSPLHF.

The chain has TRBV27 and TRBJ2-3; 13 nucleotides match TRBD2. This CDR3 is 18 amino acids long. With 5 bases clipped from V and 1 base from J, the junction kept 9 bases outside the gene matches. Germline V gives CDR1 MNHEY, CDR2 SMNVEV (reference sequence). Written as DNA, the CDR3 is TGTGCCAGCAGTCCTCTACTAGCGGGGGGGCCGGGCACAGATACGCAGTATTTT. The encoded protein is CASSPLLAGGPGTDTQYF.

The genes are TRBV5-1 and TRBJ1-1; D might be TRBD1 (5 bases). V was cut by 0 bases and J by 5 bases, with 17 bases left in between. The CDR3 has 16 residues. Germline CDR1 SGHRS, CDR2 YFSETQ. The DNA for the CDR3 is TGCGCCAGCAGCTTGGCCTCTGGGCAGGGCGGGACTGAAGCTTTCTTT. This gives the protein CASSLASGQGGTEAFF.

J is TRBJ2-7 and V is TRBV2; TRBD1 matches 7 bases. Germline V CDR1 and CDR2: SNHLY, FYNNEI. The CDR3 is 15 residues long. Germline trimming cut 1 base from V and 3 bases from J; bases unmatched to any gene: 6. The CDR3 spells CASSEERDSRYEQYF. The CDR3 region has the DNA TGTGCCAGCAGTGAAGAAAGGGACAGCCGCTACGAGCAGTACTTC.

The sample holds one count of this clone. V is TRBV5-1 and J is TRBJ2-1; 10 bases line up with TRBD2. CDR1 is SGHRS and CDR2 is YFSETQ in the germline V gene. Losses at the gene ends were 0 bases for V and 7 bases for J; bases not matched to a gene: 10. The CDR3 runs to 17 residues. DNA of the CDR3: TGCGCCAGCAGCTTGGGTAGCGGGGGGCCGCCGTCTAATGAGCAGTTCTTC. Protein sequence: CASSLGSGGPPSNEQFF.

This clone was counted once. The V and J genes are TRBV5-1 and TRBJ2-5, with D uncertain. The CDR3 length is 11 residues. V was cut by 1 base and J by 5 bases, with 3 bases left in between. Germline V CDR1 and CDR2: SGHRS, YFSETQ. The CDR3 sequence is CASSLSETQYF. The CDR3 DNA is TGCGCCAGCAGCTTGTCGGAGACCCAGTACTTC.

This chain connects TRBV21-1 to TRBJ2-1; TRBD2, the table's D call, lacks a check against the DNA. TRBV21-1 is labeled a pseudogene. This CDR3 has 16 residues. The CDR3 DNA is TGTGCCAGCAGCAAAGCGGGACTGGCCTCCTACAATGAGCAGTTCTTC. It encodes CASSKAGLASYNEQFF.

The CDR3 protein is CASRGQGQVNSPLHF. The CDR3 nucleotides are TGTGCCAGTAGGGGACAGGGACAAGTGAATTCACCCCTCCACTTT. J is TRBJ1-6 and V is TRBV19; 9 bases map to TRBD1. The CDR3 contains 15 residues. Germline V lookup: CDR1 LNHDA, CDR2 SQIVND (reference sequence). Unmatched junction bases numbered 7, after V lost 6 bases and J lost 7 bases.

The V and J genes are TRBV19 and TRBJ2-7, with TRBD1 as a possible D gene (5 bases). This CDR3 comprises 14 residues. V lost 1 base and J lost 3, with 10 bases in between. The germline CDR1 and CDR2 sequences are LNHDA and SQIVND (reference sequence). The CDR3 bases are TGTGCCAGTAGTATAGGGGGCAGAAGCTACGAGCAGTACTTC. Translating gives CASSIGGRSYEQYF.

The chain employs TRBV3-1 (or the pseudogene TRBV3-2) and TRBJ1-1, with D maybe TRBD1 (5 bases). V lost 2 bases and J lost 5, with 9 bases in between. CDR3 length equals 13 residues. Germline values: CDR1 LGHDT, CDR2 YNNKEL (reference sequence). The CDR3 DNA reads TGTGCCAGCAGCCAACGCTGGGGGACTGAAGCTTTCTTT. It is translated as CASSQRWGTEAFF.

The CDR3: CASSSTSTGLSYEQYF. The CDR3 bases are TGCGCCAGCAGCTCAACTTCGACAGGGCTCTCCTACGAGCAGTACTTC. V gene TRBV5-1 combines with J gene TRBJ2-7, with 7 bases lining up with TRBD1. The CDR3 extends over 16 amino acids. CDR1 and CDR2 (germline): SGHRS, YFSETQ. V lost 3 bases to trimming and J lost 0 bases; unmatched junction nucleotides: 9.

V gene TRBV4-3 combines with J gene TRBJ1-1; maybe TRBD1 (5 bases). V was cut by 0 bases and J by 5 bases, with 16 bases left in between. Per the germline V gene, CDR1 is LGHNA and CDR2 is YSLEER. The CDR3 has 16 residues. For the CDR3, the DNA is TGCGCCAGCAGCCAAGATGCAGAAAGGGGAGGAACTGAAGCTTTCTTT. Translated, it gives CASSQDAERGGTEAFF.

The count of this clone is one. The rearrangement links TRBV25-1 to TRBJ1-3; TRBD1 agrees at 7 bases. Germline V lookup: CDR1 MGHDK, CDR2 SYGVNS. Trimming took 4 bases from V and 2 from J; bases not matched to a gene: 2. CDR3 length: 14 amino acids. DNA for the CDR3: TGTGCCAGCAGTGCACAGGGGACTGGAAACACCATATATTTT. It codes for CASSAQGTGNTIYF.

CDR3 residues: CASSLASLEQYF. The DNA for the CDR3 is TGTGCCAGCAGCTTGGCGAGCTTGGAGCAGTACTTC. This rearrangement joins TRBV7-2 to TRBJ2-7; D not resolved. The germline V gene has CDR1 SGHTA and CDR2 FQGNSA. The CDR3 runs to 12 residues. V lost 3 bases to trimming and J lost 7 bases, with 10 bases between them. Full variable domain (outside the CDR3, taken from reference TRBV7-2 and TRBJ2-7): GAGVSQSPSNKVTEKGKDVELRCDPISGHTALYWYRQSLGQGLEFLIYFQGNSAPDKSGLPSDRFSAERTGGSVSTLTIQRTQQEDSAVYLCASSLASLEQYFGPGTRLTVT.